A selection of T cell receptor beta chains follows, all from one sample in a study of T cell responses to AZD1222 COVID-19 vaccine. The table came from immunoSEQ multiplex PCR; TCRdb's copy has only in-frame clones and leaves some out. The data hold 65,000 to 85,000 clones, with around four fifths observed a single time. The sequenced sample was peripheral blood, obtained on day 0 of AZD1222 vaccination. Source of these receptors: an adult in good health. The CDR3 runs from the conserved cysteine through the conserved F or W. Each record gives: D gene, J gene, V gene, clone size, CDR3 DNA, CDR3 protein. D genes are given only for firm matches. Clone size appears in some rows only: once, few, many, or a class for an expanded clone.

d_call: -
j_call: TRBJ1-4
v_call: TRBV28
clone_size: -
cdr3_nt: TGTGCCAGCAGGACGACTAGTGAAAAACTGTTTTTT
cdr3_aa: CASRTTSEKLFF

d_call: -
j_call: TRBJ2-1
v_call: TRBV18
clone_size: -
cdr3_nt: TGTGCCAGCTCACCAAGGGGCAGTCTTAGCTCCTACAATGAGCAGTTCTTC
cdr3_aa: CASSPRGSLSSYNEQFF

d_call: -
j_call: TRBJ2-7
v_call: TRBV5-1
clone_size: -
cdr3_nt: TGCGCCCCCGGACAGTCCAACTACGAGCAGTACTTC
cdr3_aa: CAPGQSNYEQYF

d_call: TRBD2
j_call: TRBJ2-3
v_call: TRBV18
clone_size: -
cdr3_nt: TGTGCCAGCTCCCCAGGACTAGCGGGGGTTTCTAGCACAGATACGCAGTATTTT
cdr3_aa: CASSPGLAGVSSTDTQYF

d_call: -
j_call: TRBJ1-2
v_call: TRBV4-3
clone_size: -
cdr3_nt: TGCGCCAGCAGCCCCGAACGGGGGTTCTATGGCTACACCTTC
cdr3_aa: CASSPERGFYGYTF

d_call: -
j_call: TRBJ1-4
v_call: TRBV9
clone_size: -
cdr3_nt: TGTGCCAGCAGCTTCAGCGGTGAAAAACTGTTTTTT
cdr3_aa: CASSFSGEKLFF

d_call: TRBD1
j_call: TRBJ1-2
v_call: TRBV18
clone_size: -
cdr3_nt: TGTGCCAGCTCACCCGGGACAGGGGTTTTTAATGGCTACACCTTC
cdr3_aa: CASSPGTGVFNGYTF

d_call: TRBD1
j_call: TRBJ2-7
v_call: TRBV5-1
clone_size: -
cdr3_nt: TGCGCCAGCAGCTTGGCGGGACAGGGGATTTACGCCTACGAGCAGTACTTC
cdr3_aa: CASSLAGQGIYAYEQYF

d_call: TRBD1
j_call: TRBJ1-4
v_call: TRBV9
clone_size: few
cdr3_nt: TGTGCCAGCAGCCCCAGACAGGGGCCCCGGGAACTGTTTTTT
cdr3_aa: CASSPRQGPRELFF

d_call: TRBD2
j_call: TRBJ2-3
v_call: TRBV10-1
clone_size: -
cdr3_nt: TGCGCCAGCAGTGCTGCCCTAGCGGGGACAGATACGCAGTATTTT
cdr3_aa: CASSAALAGTDTQYF

d_call: -
j_call: TRBJ1-5
v_call: TRBV6-2/TRBV6-3
clone_size: -
cdr3_nt: TGTGCCAGCAGTTACGTTTTCCCGTCCGTCACAGTTAGCAATCAGCCCCAGCATTTT
cdr3_aa: CASSYVFPSVTVSNQPQHF

d_call: -
j_call: TRBJ2-2
v_call: TRBV11-2
clone_size: -
cdr3_nt: TGTGCCAGCAGCTCCGGGTCTTGGGGCACCGGGGAGCTGTTTTTT
cdr3_aa: CASSSGSWGTGELFF

d_call: -
j_call: TRBJ1-5
v_call: TRBV28
clone_size: -
cdr3_nt: TGTGCCAGCAGTTTCGGCGGGGGGAGGAATCAGCCCCAGCATTTT
cdr3_aa: CASSFGGGRNQPQHF

d_call: -
j_call: TRBJ2-1
v_call: TRBV7-2
clone_size: few
cdr3_nt: TGTGCCAGCCTCCCGGGACTCCTTGCCTCCTCCTACAATGAGCAGTTCTTC
cdr3_aa: CASLPGLLASSYNEQFF

d_call: TRBD1
j_call: TRBJ1-5
v_call: TRBV27
clone_size: -
cdr3_nt: TGTGCCAGCAGTTTAACAATCGCAGGGGGCTCTCGTCAGCCCCAGCATTTT
cdr3_aa: CASSLTIAGGSRQPQHF

d_call: -
j_call: TRBJ1-5
v_call: TRBV28
clone_size: -
cdr3_nt: TGTGCCAGCAGGAGGGCAGACACACTCAATCAGCCCCAGCATTTT
cdr3_aa: CASRRADTLNQPQHF

d_call: -
j_call: TRBJ1-2
v_call: TRBV2
clone_size: -
cdr3_nt: TGTGCCAGCAGTGACCCGGGAATGCCTGGGGGCTACACCTTC
cdr3_aa: CASSDPGMPGGYTF

d_call: TRBD1
j_call: TRBJ1-1
v_call: TRBV29-1
clone_size: -
cdr3_nt: TGCAGCGCCAACAGGGGGGACACTGAAGCTTTCTTT
cdr3_aa: CSANRGDTEAFF

d_call: -
j_call: TRBJ2-7
v_call: TRBV30
clone_size: -
cdr3_nt: TGTGCCTGGGCAGGGTTGCGACAGTACGAGCAGTACTTC
cdr3_aa: CAWAGLRQYEQYF

d_call: TRBD2
j_call: TRBJ2-1
v_call: TRBV27
clone_size: -
cdr3_nt: TGTGCCAGCAGTTTACTTACTAGCGGGAGTGGAGATGAGCAGTTCTTC
cdr3_aa: CASSLLTSGSGDEQFF

d_call: -
j_call: TRBJ2-5
v_call: TRBV18
clone_size: -
cdr3_nt: TGTGCCAGCTCACCAGATATGGGAGAGACCCAGTACTTC
cdr3_aa: CASSPDMGETQYF

d_call: TRBD1
j_call: TRBJ1-2
v_call: TRBV27
clone_size: once
cdr3_nt: TGTGCCAGCAGTTTAGGCGGGACAGTCCATGGCTACACCTTC
cdr3_aa: CASSLGGTVHGYTF

d_call: -
j_call: TRBJ2-5
v_call: TRBV27
clone_size: -
cdr3_nt: TGTGCCAGCAGTTTAGCGAGTTGGGAGACCCAGTACTTC
cdr3_aa: CASSLASWETQYF

d_call: TRBD1
j_call: TRBJ1-1
v_call: TRBV27
clone_size: -
cdr3_nt: TGTGCCAGCAGATACTATGGGACAGGAATGAACACTGAAGCTTTCTTT
cdr3_aa: CASRYYGTGMNTEAFF

d_call: -
j_call: TRBJ2-7
v_call: TRBV28
clone_size: -
cdr3_nt: TGTGCCAGCAGCAGCTTTACAGGATCCTCCTACGAGCAGTACTTC
cdr3_aa: CASSSFTGSSYEQYF

d_call: -
j_call: TRBJ2-3
v_call: TRBV27
clone_size: -
cdr3_nt: TGTGCCAGCAGTTTATCGGCAGGGTTATTAGATACGCAGTATTTT
cdr3_aa: CASSLSAGLLDTQYF

d_call: -
j_call: TRBJ2-2
v_call: TRBV7-2
clone_size: -
cdr3_nt: TGTGCCAGCAGCCCCGGGGGTCCGAACCCAACCGGGGAGCTGTTTTTT
cdr3_aa: CASSPGGPNPTGELFF

d_call: -
j_call: TRBJ1-4
v_call: TRBV6-2/TRBV6-3
clone_size: -
cdr3_nt: TGTGCCAGCAGTTACTGGGCAGGGCCCCTGGAAACTAATGAAAAACTGTTTTTT
cdr3_aa: CASSYWAGPLETNEKLFF

d_call: TRBD1
j_call: TRBJ1-4
v_call: TRBV9
clone_size: -
cdr3_nt: TGTGCCAGCAGCGTAGGCTTCACAGGGGGCGGTGAAAAACTGTTTTTT
cdr3_aa: CASSVGFTGGGEKLFF

d_call: TRBD1
j_call: TRBJ1-1
v_call: TRBV29-1
clone_size: -
cdr3_nt: TGCAGTGCTCGGCTAGGACAGGCGAACACTGAAGCTTTCTTT
cdr3_aa: CSARLGQANTEAFF

d_call: TRBD1
j_call: TRBJ2-1
v_call: TRBV13
clone_size: once
cdr3_nt: TGTGCCAGCAGCCCCAGGGGGCAGTTTGGTGAGCAGTTCTTC
cdr3_aa: CASSPRGQFGEQFF